This TCR beta chain is drawn from a study of shared clonotypes between healthy human individuals. About the research overall: Three plates were used per donor for CD4 naive, three for CD4 memory, two for CD8 naive and one for CD8 memory. General observations from the study: Naive subsets usually exceeded memory subsets in estimated richness.

The length of the CDR3 is 16 residues. Germline CDR1 reads MGHRA; CDR2 reads YSYEKL. V dropped 0 bases and J dropped 1 base, with 10 bases sitting between them. Deep level was the assay's run setting. Method: immunoSEQ multiplex PCR; TCRdb's copy keeps in-frame clones and lacks some. The sample contains 2,500,000 or so clones, 93% of which appear only once. Concerning this clone: Its target is not known.

The rearrangement uses TRBV4-1 and TRBJ1-5; D perhaps matches TRBD1 (6 bases). The clonotype comes from a man aged 18 to 29 in good health. Some clones in this sample may be carry-over from other donors' samples. The sequenced sample was naive CD4+ T cells from PBMCs. Subset reported: CD45RA+ positively selected. The CDR3 sequence is CASSQEGQGSNQPQHF. The CDR3 DNA reads TGCGCCAGCAGCCAAGAAGGGCAGGGGAGCAATCAGCCCCAGCATTTT.